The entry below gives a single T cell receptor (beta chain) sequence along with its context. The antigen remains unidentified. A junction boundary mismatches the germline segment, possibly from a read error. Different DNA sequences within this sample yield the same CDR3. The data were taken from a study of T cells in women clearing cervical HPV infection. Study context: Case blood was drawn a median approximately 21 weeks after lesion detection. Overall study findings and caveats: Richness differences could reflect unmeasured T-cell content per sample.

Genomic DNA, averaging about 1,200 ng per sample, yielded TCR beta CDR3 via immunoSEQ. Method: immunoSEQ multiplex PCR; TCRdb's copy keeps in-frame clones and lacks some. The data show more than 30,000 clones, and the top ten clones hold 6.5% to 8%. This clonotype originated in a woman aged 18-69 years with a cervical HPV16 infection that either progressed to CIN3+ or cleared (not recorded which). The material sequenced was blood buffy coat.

The DNA read from the CDR3 is TGTGCCAGCAGCCAAGCTAAACAGGACTATGGT. This encodes CASSQAKQDYG. The full CDR3 is CASSQAKQDYGYTF. The chain has TRBV14 and TRBJ1-2; perhaps TRBD1 as D (5 bases). The CDR3 end is not reached by the read, which stops 3 residues before it; the germline J gene fills it in. Germline V gene lookup returns CDR1 SGHDN and CDR2 FVKESK. CDR3 length: 14 residues.